Following are 25 T cell receptor beta chains from one sample sequenced in a study of blood T cell repertoires in COVID-19. The assay was immunoSEQ multiplex PCR, and TCRdb's table has in-frame clones only and misses some. The sample comprises about 140,000 clones, 80% to 85% of which are singletons, and around 7.8% rests with the top ten. The sample consisted of peripheral blood. The receptor source for this set is a human donor in a cohort sampled during active COVID-19.

This chain links TRBV28 with TRBJ2-7; TRBD1 matches 12 bases. The ends lost 4 bases at V and 7 bases at J; junction bases unmatched: 8. Germline V gene sequence: CDR1 MDHEN, CDR2 SYDVKM. The CDR3 runs 15 residues. CDR3 region: CASSSPGTGGLEQYF. The CDR3 DNA reads TGTGCCAGCAGTTCCCCCGGGACAGGGGGCTTGGAGCAGTACTTC.

The rearrangement uses TRBV20-1 and TRBJ2-7; a weak D match, TRBD1 (6 bases). CDR3 length equals 11 residues. CDR1 is DFQATT and CDR2 is SNEGSKA in the germline V gene (reference sequence). Trimming pared 6 bases from V and 6 bases from J, leaving 12 bases between. The CDR3 here is CSAPRGGEQYF. CDR3 DNA: TGCAGTGCCCCCAGGGGCGGCGAGCAGTACTTC.

The V and J genes are TRBV2 and TRBJ2-6, with D possibly being TRBD1 (6 bases). Per the germline V gene, CDR1 is SNHLY and CDR2 is FYNNEI. The CDR3 spans 15 residues. V lost 7 bases and J lost 0, with 10 bases in between. The CDR3 loop is CASITGSSGANVLTF. The CDR3, as DNA: TGTGCCAGCATAACAGGGTCCTCTGGGGCCAACGTCCTGACTTTC.

This clone is a singleton in its sample. The chain employs TRBV6-6 and TRBJ2-3; D perhaps matches TRBD2 (6 bases). The V end lost 2 bases, the J end lost 0 bases, and 9 bases lay between the germline ends. CDR1 MNHNY and CDR2 SVGAGI come from the germline V gene (reference sequence). This CDR3 has 15 residues. The CDR3 here is CASSYIADSTDTQYF. The CDR3 DNA is TGTGCCAGCAGTTACATAGCGGATAGCACAGATACGCAGTATTTT.

This clone was seen only a few times. The chain couples TRBV6-5 to TRBJ1-6, with a tentative D call TRBD1 (6 bases). The germline V gene encodes CDR1 MNHEY and CDR2 SVGAGI. The CDR3 runs 16 residues. V was clipped by 4 bases and J by 5 bases, with 15 bases between them. CDR3 sequence (DNA): TGTGCCAGCAGTTCCAACAGGGTGAGGAATAATTCACCCCTCCACTTT. As protein: CASSSNRVRNNSPLHF.

The chain combines TRBV5-1 with TRBJ2-5; TRBD1 might be the D (5 bases). The V gene's germline CDR1 is SGHRS and CDR2 YFSETQ. V was pared by 2 bases and J by 1 base, with 9 bases between. This CDR3 comprises 14 residues. CDR3 sequence (DNA): TGCGCCAGCAGCTTAGGGGTGACCCAAGAGACCCAGTACTTC. Translating it yields CASSLGVTQETQYF.

This clone was seen only a few times. The rearrangement uses TRBV5-6 and TRBJ1-1; D ambiguous. Per the germline V gene, CDR1 is SGHDT and CDR2 is YYEEEE. Deletions cut 4 bases from V and 2 bases from J, with 6 bases between. The CDR3 is 12 residues long. The CDR3 DNA is TGTGCCAGCAGCCACTCCAACACTGAAGCTTTCTTT. Its protein is CASSHSNTEAFF. The entire variable domain, with the rest obtained from reference TRBV5-6 and TRBJ1-1, is as follows: DAGVTQSPTHLIKTRGQQVTLRCSPKSGHDTVSWYQQALGQGPQFIFQYYEEEERQRGNFPDRFSGHQFPNYSSELNVNALLLGDSALYLCASSHSNTEAFFGQGTRLTVV.

V is TRBV27 and J is TRBJ2-6, with 9 bases fitting TRBD2. V lost 5 bases to trimming and J lost 2 bases; unmatched junction nucleotides: 13. The CDR3 extends over 19 amino acids. The germline V gene encodes CDR1 MNHEY and CDR2 SMNVEV (reference sequence). The CDR3 is CASSPKLRGGGTGANVLTF. The CDR3 DNA is TGTGCCAGCAGTCCAAAATTGCGGGGGGGCGGAACTGGGGCCAACGTCCTGACTTTC.

This chain uses TRBV3-1 (or the pseudogene TRBV3-2) with TRBJ2-7; TRBD2 agrees at 13 bases. The germline gives CDR1 LGHDT, CDR2 YNNKEL (reference sequence). Trimming took 1 base from V and 4 from J; bases not matched to a gene: 4. The CDR3 length is 16 residues. CDR3 protein: CASSQALAGGPYEQYF. The DNA for the CDR3 is TGTGCCAGCAGCCAAGCACTAGCGGGGGGGCCGTACGAGCAGTACTTC.

The V call is TRBV6-5, the J call TRBJ1-3, with D unresolved. The CDR3 loop spans 16 amino acids. The germline gives CDR1 MNHEY, CDR2 SVGAGI. Trimming removed 0 bases at V and 0 bases at J, with 9 bases between. The CDR3 DNA reads TGTGCCAGCAGTTACTCACCACTTAGCTCTGGAAACACCATATATTTT. Its translation is CASSYSPLSSGNTIYF.

The gene calls are TRBV19 and TRBJ2-1; a possible D gene is TRBD2 (6 bases). This CDR3 spans 15 amino acids. Germline CDR1 reads LNHDA; CDR2 reads SQIVND (reference sequence). V lost 3 bases and J lost 0, with 9 bases in between. The CDR3 DNA reads as TGTGCCAGTAGTATGGACTATTTCTCCTACAATGAGCAGTTCTTC. This codes for CASSMDYFSYNEQFF.

There are a few counts of this clone. V usage is TRBV12-5 and J usage is TRBJ2-7; 7 nucleotides line up with TRBD2. The CDR3 is 14 amino acids. The germline V gene encodes CDR1 LGHNT and CDR2 FRNRAP. The J segment lost 0 bases and the V segment lost 7 bases, leaving 6 bases of the junction unmatched. The CDR3 region has the DNA TGTGCTAGTGCCCCGGGACTACCCTCCTACGAGCAGTACTTC. It encodes CASAPGLPSYEQYF.

The chain couples TRBV5-1 to TRBJ2-7, with 7 bases identical to TRBD1. Trimming at V came to 0 bases and at J to 6 bases, leaving 0 bases not matched to a gene. Per the germline V gene, CDR1 is SGHRS and CDR2 is YFSETQ. This CDR3 spans 12 amino acids. Here the CDR3 DNA reads TGCGCCAGCAGCTTGGCAGGGGGCGAGCAGTACTTC. Its protein product is CASSLAGGEQYF. The full variable domain, with the rest looked up from reference TRBV5-1 and TRBJ2-7, is KAGVTQTPRYLIKTRGQQVTLSCSPISGHRSVSWYQQTPGQGLQFLFEYFSETQRNKGNFPGRFSGRQFSNSRSEMNVSTLELGDSALYLCASSLAGGEQYFGPGTRLTVT.

J is TRBJ1-3 and V is TRBV5-6; D unclear. CDR1 and CDR2 (germline): SGHDT, YYEEEE. The CDR3 has 16 amino acids. Trimming removed 0 bases at V and 0 bases at J, with 10 bases between. Here the CDR3 DNA reads TGTGCCAGCAGCTTGGCTCTGGGAGCCTCTGGAAACACCATATATTTT. It translates to CASSLALGASGNTIYF.

The gene calls are TRBV18 and TRBJ1-4, with D possibly being TRBD1 (6 bases). The CDR3 has 15 amino acids. V was clipped by 1 base and J by 7 bases, with 13 bases between them. Germline lookup yields CDR1 KGHSH and CDR2 LQKENI. The CDR3 sequence: CASSPLTGLTEKLFF. Here the CDR3 DNA reads TGTGCCAGCTCACCACTTACAGGGTTGACTGAAAAACTGTTTTTT.

The chain is built from TRBV29-1 and TRBJ2-2; 7 bases fit TRBD1. The CDR3 is 14 amino acids. Germline V lookup: CDR1 SQVTM, CDR2 ANQGSEA. V gave up 7 bases and J gave up 2 bases; unmatched junction bases: 7. The CDR3 protein is CSASGTVNTGELFF. CDR3 bases: TGCAGCGCCTCCGGGACAGTAAACACCGGGGAGCTGTTTTTT.

The chain carries TRBV5-4 and TRBJ2-5, with 10 bases aligning to TRBD1. V lost 3 bases, J lost 2 bases, and 4 bases stayed unmatched. Germline-derived CDR1 and CDR2 are SGHNT and YYREEE (reference sequence). The CDR3 runs 15 residues. CDR3 protein: CASSSDRGRQETQYF. The CDR3 DNA is TGTGCCAGCAGCTCTGACAGGGGGCGTCAAGAGACCCAGTACTTC.

This clone was observed once. This chain joins TRBV9 and TRBJ2-1, with TRBD2 identical over 9 bases. The CDR3 is 16 residues long. CDR1 and CDR2 (germline): SGDLS, YYNGEE. The V gene end was trimmed by 3 bases and the J gene end by 3 bases; junction bases not matched to a gene: 7. The CDR3 sequence is CASSAAGTSYYNEQFF. CDR3 nucleotide sequence: TGTGCCAGCAGCGCCGCCGGGACTAGCTACTACAATGAGCAGTTCTTC.

This clone was seen more than once but under ten times. V usage is TRBV5-4 and J usage is TRBJ2-1; perhaps TRBD1 as D (6 bases). V was shortened by 2 bases and J by 5 bases, with 8 bases between the two germline ends. CDR3 length: 13 amino acids. CDR1 and CDR2 from the germline V gene are SGHNT and YYREEE (reference sequence). This CDR3 reads CASSLPGDNEQFF. The CDR3 coding sequence is TGTGCCAGCAGCTTACCAGGGGACAATGAGCAGTTCTTC.

The V call is TRBV21-1, the J call TRBJ2-1; TRBD2, as called in the table, went unchecked against the DNA. TRBV21-1 is annotated as a pseudogene. This CDR3 has 18 amino acids. DNA of the CDR3: TGTGCCAGCAGCAAAGCTGAGCCGGGGGGCGCCCTGCACAATGAGCAGTTCTTC. Translated: CASSKAEPGGALHNEQFF.

V is TRBV29-1 and J is TRBJ1-4; tentatively, D is TRBD1 (6 bases). Germline-derived CDR1 and CDR2 are SQVTM and ANQGSEA. V was pared by 6 bases and J by 5 bases, with 10 bases between. This CDR3 spans 12 amino acids. This CDR3 is CSVGTGNEKLFF. CDR3 bases: TGCAGCGTGGGCACAGGGAATGAAAAACTGTTTTTT.

V gene TRBV5-1 combines with J gene TRBJ1-3; 7 bases map to TRBD1. Germline values: CDR1 SGHRS, CDR2 YFSETQ. The V and J ends lost 5 bases and 8 bases, in that order; junction bases with no gene match: 13. The CDR3 runs 15 residues. The CDR3 protein is CASRLTGRWKDTIYF. Here the CDR3 DNA reads TGCGCCAGCAGGCTGACAGGGAGGTGGAAAGACACCATATATTTT.

The chain carries TRBV5-1 and TRBJ2-4; D is possibly TRBD2 (6 bases). V was clipped by 0 bases and J by 5 bases, with 15 bases between them. The CDR3 loop spans 16 amino acids. Germline lookup yields CDR1 SGHRS and CDR2 YFSETQ. CDR3 DNA: TGCGCCAGCAGCTTGGCCGGGAGTGGGGTAGAAAACATTCAGTACTTC. Its protein product is CASSLAGSGVENIQYF.

The V and J genes are TRBV6-2 or TRBV6-3 and TRBJ2-1; 8 nucleotides line up with TRBD2. The length of the CDR3 is 16 residues. Germline V CDR1 and CDR2: MNHEY, SVGEGT. With 2 bases clipped from V and 6 bases from J, the junction kept 9 bases outside the gene matches. CDR3 in amino acids: CASSYPPGAGGNEQFF. The CDR3 DNA follows: TGTGCCAGCAGTTACCCCCCCGGGGCGGGGGGCAATGAGCAGTTCTTC.

With respect to this clone: At one of its ends the junction is not consistent with the germline gene, which may arise from a read error. The V and J genes are TRBV13 and TRBJ1-2, with TRBD1 identical over 11 bases. The germline CDR1 and CDR2 sequences are PRHDT and FYEKMQ (reference sequence). The CDR3 consists of 14 residues. CDR3 in amino acids: CASSLGQGAYGYTF. CDR3 coding DNA: TGTGCCAGCAGCCTAGGACAGGGGGCCTATGGCTACACCTTC.